This T cell receptor (beta chain) was sequenced in a study of T cell responses to AZD1222 COVID-19 vaccine. As to this clone: Its target is unknown.

The method was immunoSEQ multiplex PCR; TCRdb's version includes in-frame clones alone and lacks a portion of them. Of over 130,000 clones listed, 88% are singletons. Study-level points and caveats: Most donors were white British and more were female, and clonal diversity was possibly underestimated. Recipients of two AZD1222 doses showed rising Spike-specific TCR breadth and depth. At 160-218 and 743-854, vaccine-associated CD4 TCRs were dominant, and they spanned spike.

The germline V gene encodes CDR1 SGHRS and CDR2 YFSETQ. CDR3 size: 13 residues. V lost 2 bases and J 2 bases, leaving 7 bases between the germline ends. Sequences were derived from peripheral blood, sampled 28 days after the second AZD1222 dose. This receptor was identified in an adult who received the AZD1222 COVID-19 vaccine. This rearrangement joins TRBV5-1 to TRBJ2-5; no definite D call. For the CDR3, the DNA is TGCGCCAGCAGCTTATCCGTACAAGAGACCCAGTACTTC. Translating gives CASSLSVQETQYF.